This T cell receptor (beta chain) stems from a study of control samples from healthy donors and cancer patients. Only in-frame clones appear in the TCRdb table, and some are missing; sequencing was by immunoSEQ multiplex PCR. This table holds around 180,000 clones, about 91% found once. The CDR3 covers 14 residues. Germline assignment: CDR1 SGHVS and CDR2 FQNEAQ. The V gene lost 2 bases and the J gene lost 3 bases, with 10 bases spanning the gap. The TCR sequence derives from a woman in her forties in good health. The rearrangement links TRBV7-8 to TRBJ1-1; D is perhaps TRBD1 (6 bases). What was sequenced was blood. CDR3 sequence: CASSLPEGDTEAFF. CDR3 nucleotides: TGTGCCAGCAGCTTACCGGAGGGGGACACTGAAGCTTTCTTT.